This is a list of T cell receptor beta chains from one sample in a study of CD8 T cells in Susac syndrome. TCRdb reprocessed the immunoSEQ multiplex PCR reads via MiXCR and lists one record per CDR3 protein. The table has fewer than 200,000 distinct CDR3 sequences, approximately 95% seen once. The sequencing sample was made of CD4+ T cells from PBMCs. These receptors were collected from a human donor in good health. Both conserved end residues are part of each CDR3. D genes are given only for firm matches. A row's size may be missing; if present it is once, few, many or a size class.

V: TRBV20-1
D: -
J: TRBJ2-1
size: -
DNA: TGCAGTGCTAATGGTCTCTACAATGAGCAGTTCTTC
CDR3: CSANGLYNEQFF

V: TRBV20-1
D: TRBD2
J: TRBJ2-7
size: -
DNA: TGCAGTGCTAGAGATGCGGGAGGGCCCCTGGGCGAGCAGTACTTC
CDR3: CSARDAGGPLGEQYF

V: TRBV20-1
D: -
J: TRBJ2-5
size: -
DNA: TGCAGTGCTAGTAAAGGGGACTGGGAGACCCAGTACTTC
CDR3: CSASKGDWETQYF

V: TRBV11-3
D: TRBD2
J: TRBJ2-1
size: -
DNA: TGTGCCAGCAGCCCGCGGGCCGGGACTAGCGGGAGAGAGCAGTTCTTC
CDR3: CASSPRAGTSGREQFF

V: TRBV7-3
D: -
J: TRBJ2-5
size: few
DNA: TGTGCCAGCAGCCTTGGACCCCTAGAGACCCAGTACTTC
CDR3: CASSLGPLETQYF

V: TRBV29-1
D: -
J: TRBJ1-1
size: -
DNA: TGCAGCATCACAATCAGGGGAGGGATGAACACTGAAGCTTTCTTT
CDR3: CSITIRGGMNTEAFF

V: TRBV2
D: -
J: TRBJ2-2
size: -
DNA: TGTGCCAGCATTGCAGACAGAAACACCGGGGAGCTGTTTTTT
CDR3: CASIADRNTGELFF

V: TRBV15
D: -
J: TRBJ2-1
size: -
DNA: TGTGCCACCAGCAGATCTTCGGTGGAGCAGTTCTTC
CDR3: CATSRSSVEQFF

V: TRBV9
D: -
J: TRBJ1-1
size: -
DNA: TGTGCCAGCAGCGTAGATGGCCGGATGAACACTGAAGCTTTCTTT
CDR3: CASSVDGRMNTEAFF

V: TRBV20-1
D: TRBD2
J: TRBJ2-1
size: -
DNA: TGCAGTGCGCCAATACTAGCGGGAGACGAGCAGTTCTTC
CDR3: CSAPILAGDEQFF

V: TRBV2
D: -
J: TRBJ2-1
size: -
DNA: TGTGCCAGCAGTGGCGCAGGATTGTGGAACAATGAGCAGTTCTTC
CDR3: CASSGAGLWNNEQFF

V: TRBV25-1
D: -
J: TRBJ2-1
size: -
DNA: TGTGCCAGCAGTGAATCCAGACAGGAGTACAATGAGCAGTTCTTC
CDR3: CASSESRQEYNEQFF

V: TRBV20-1
D: TRBD2
J: TRBJ2-5
size: -
DNA: TGCAGTGCCTACGCTAGCGGGAGACAGACCCAGTACTTC
CDR3: CSAYASGRQTQYF

V: TRBV27
D: TRBD1
J: TRBJ1-2
size: -
DNA: TGTGCCAGCAGTTCCCGACAGGGAACCCATGGCTACACCTTC
CDR3: CASSSRQGTHGYTF

V: TRBV19
D: TRBD1
J: TRBJ2-2
size: -
DNA: TGTGCCAGTAGACCTCGGGACAGATACACCGGGGAGCTGTTTTTT
CDR3: CASRPRDRYTGELFF

V: TRBV29-1
D: -
J: TRBJ2-7
size: -
DNA: TGCAGCGTAAGGGTAGCGTACGAGCAGTACTTC
CDR3: CSVRVAYEQYF

V: TRBV5-1
D: -
J: TRBJ2-5
size: -
DNA: TGCGCCAGCAGCCAAACAGCCGGGCAAGAGACCCAGTACTTC
CDR3: CASSQTAGQETQYF

V: TRBV28
D: -
J: TRBJ2-2
size: -
DNA: TGTGCCAGCAGTTGGACCGGGGAGCTGTTTTTT
CDR3: CASSWTGELFF

V: TRBV7-2
D: -
J: TRBJ2-7
size: -
DNA: TGTGCCAGCAGCTTAGCCCCGGGCAGCACCTACGAGCAGTACTTC
CDR3: CASSLAPGSTYEQYF

V: TRBV7-2
D: -
J: TRBJ2-5
size: -
DNA: TGTGCCAGCAGCTTGGTGATAGAGACCCAGTACTTC
CDR3: CASSLVIETQYF

V: TRBV5-1
D: -
J: TRBJ2-7
size: -
DNA: TGCGCCAGCAGCCCGGGGGACTTGTCCTACGAGCAGTACTTC
CDR3: CASSPGDLSYEQYF

V: TRBV7-2
D: -
J: TRBJ2-1
size: -
DNA: TGTGCCAGCAGCTTAGGGGGGACACCATACAATGAGCAGTTCTTC
CDR3: CASSLGGTPYNEQFF

V: TRBV24-1
D: -
J: TRBJ1-5
size: -
DNA: TGTGCCACCAGTGATTTGGGCCCTTGGGATCAGCCCCAGCATTTT
CDR3: CATSDLGPWDQPQHF

V: TRBV29-1
D: -
J: TRBJ2-5
size: -
DNA: TGCAGCGTCCTCGGAGGGAAAGAGACCCAGTACTTC
CDR3: CSVLGGKETQYF

V: TRBV20-1
D: TRBD2
J: TRBJ2-3
size: -
DNA: TGCAGAGGGGCCCTTCAGCGGGAGGTTTCAGATACGCAGTATTTT
CDR3: CRGALQREVSDTQYF

V: TRBV2
D: -
J: TRBJ2-2
size: once
DNA: TGTGCCAGCATGGGACTCTCCACCGGGGAGCTGTTTTTT
CDR3: CASMGLSTGELFF

V: TRBV7-3
D: -
J: TRBJ2-3
size: -
DNA: TGTGCCAGCAGCCCCCTGAGTGGAAGAAGAGATACGCAGTATTTT
CDR3: CASSPLSGRRDTQYF

V: TRBV24-1
D: TRBD2
J: TRBJ2-1
size: -
DNA: TGTGCCACCTCAACTAGCGGCAGCTCCTACAATGAGCAGTTCTTC
CDR3: CATSTSGSSYNEQFF

V: TRBV29-1
D: TRBD1
J: TRBJ1-1
size: -
DNA: TGCAGCTCAAGTAGGTACAGGGGGCGCAACACTGAAGCTTTCTTT
CDR3: CSSSRYRGRNTEAFF

V: TRBV29-1
D: TRBD1
J: TRBJ1-1
size: -
DNA: TGCAGCGTTGTATTCCCCGGGACAGGGAACACTGAAGCTTTCTTT
CDR3: CSVVFPGTGNTEAFF

V: TRBV7-9
D: -
J: TRBJ1-2
size: -
DNA: TGTGCCAGCAGCATGCAGTCTGGCTACACCTTC
CDR3: CASSMQSGYTF

V: TRBV5-6
D: -
J: TRBJ2-1
size: -
DNA: TGTGCCAGCAGCCTCAGGGTGGGCGCATACAATGAGCAGTTCTTC
CDR3: CASSLRVGAYNEQFF

V: TRBV11-3
D: TRBD2
J: TRBJ2-3
size: -
DNA: TGTGCCAGCAGCCCCGTTCGGACTAGCGGGGAACACACAGATACGCAGTATTTT
CDR3: CASSPVRTSGEHTDTQYF

V: TRBV25-1
D: -
J: TRBJ1-5
size: -
DNA: TGTGCCAGCAGTGCCCCCGTGAATAGCAATCAGCCCCAGCATTTT
CDR3: CASSAPVNSNQPQHF

V: TRBV7-9
D: -
J: TRBJ1-1
size: -
DNA: TGTGCCAGCAGCTCCCTCATGAACACTGAAGCTTTCTTT
CDR3: CASSSLMNTEAFF

V: TRBV28
D: TRBD1
J: TRBJ1-3
size: -
DNA: TGTGCCAGCGGGACAGGGATTGGAGGAAACACCATATATTTT
CDR3: CASGTGIGGNTIYF

V: TRBV9
D: -
J: TRBJ2-3
size: -
DNA: TGTGCCAGCAGCCCCCAGAGAACTAGGGCGTTCGTAACGCAGTATTTT
CDR3: CASSPQRTRAFVTQYF

V: TRBV12-3/TRBV12-4
D: -
J: TRBJ2-7
size: -
DNA: TGTGCCAGCAGTACCCTTAGAGAGCAGTACTTC
CDR3: CASSTLREQYF

V: TRBV7-3
D: -
J: TRBJ2-1
size: -
DNA: TGTGCCAGCAGCCAAAATCTAGGGGCCAATGAGCAGTTCTTC
CDR3: CASSQNLGANEQFF

V: TRBV7-9
D: -
J: TRBJ1-5
size: once
DNA: TGTGCCAGCAGCTTAGCGATCGGGGCAGGGAGCCAGCCCCAGCATTTT
CDR3: CASSLAIGAGSQPQHF

V: TRBV7-2
D: TRBD1
J: TRBJ1-4
size: -
DNA: TGTGCCAGCAACCCTGGGACAGGGGCTGAAAAACTGTTTTTT
CDR3: CASNPGTGAEKLFF

V: TRBV12-3/TRBV12-4
D: -
J: TRBJ2-1
size: once
DNA: TGTGCCAGCAGTTTAGCGCGGTCTACCTTCACCTACAATGAGCAGTTCTTC
CDR3: CASSLARSTFTYNEQFF

V: TRBV20-1
D: TRBD1
J: TRBJ1-1
size: -
DNA: TGCAGTGCTCAGGGACAGGGACTGAACACTGAAGCTTTCTTT
CDR3: CSAQGQGLNTEAFF

V: TRBV24-1
D: -
J: TRBJ2-3
size: -
DNA: TGTGCCACCAGTGACTCGGGGATCACAGATACGCAGTATTTT
CDR3: CATSDSGITDTQYF

V: TRBV11-2
D: -
J: TRBJ1-4
size: -
DNA: TGTGCCAGCAGCTTAACAGAATCTAATGAAAAACTGTTTTTT
CDR3: CASSLTESNEKLFF

V: TRBV14
D: -
J: TRBJ2-2
size: once
DNA: TGTGCCAGCAGCCAATCCGGGGGACCGTCCACCGGGGAGCTGTTTTTT
CDR3: CASSQSGGPSTGELFF

V: TRBV7-9
D: TRBD2
J: TRBJ2-2
size: -
DNA: TGTGCCAGCAGCCCACGACTAGCGGTTACCGGGGAGCTGTTTTTT
CDR3: CASSPRLAVTGELFF

V: TRBV2
D: -
J: TRBJ1-1
size: -
DNA: TGTGCCAGCAGTGTTGGGGGAGGCACTGAAGCTTTCTTT
CDR3: CASSVGGGTEAFF

V: TRBV20-1
D: -
J: TRBJ2-3
size: -
DNA: TGCAGTGCGAAGCCCAATCAAGATACGCAGTATTTT
CDR3: CSAKPNQDTQYF

V: TRBV12-3/TRBV12-4
D: TRBD1
J: TRBJ2-7
size: -
DNA: TGTGCCAGCGGCCTGACAGGGGCCTACGAGCAGTACTTC
CDR3: CASGLTGAYEQYF

V: TRBV15
D: TRBD2
J: TRBJ2-1
size: -
DNA: TGTGCCACCAGCCCGCGGGAGTATGAGCAGTTCTTC
CDR3: CATSPREYEQFF

V: TRBV28
D: -
J: TRBJ2-7
size: once
DNA: TGTGCCAGCAGTTCCGGCGAGGGGGACAAGCAGTACTTC
CDR3: CASSSGEGDKQYF

V: TRBV6-6
D: -
J: TRBJ1-2
size: -
DNA: TGTGCCAGCAGTTACCCCGCGGTGTGGCACCCTTATGGCTACACCTTC
CDR3: CASSYPAVWHPYGYTF

V: TRBV29-1
D: TRBD1
J: TRBJ2-7
size: -
DNA: TGCAGCGTCGGACAGGGTTTCGACGAGCAGTACTTC
CDR3: CSVGQGFDEQYF

V: TRBV29-1
D: -
J: TRBJ1-1
size: -
DNA: TGCAGCGTTGAGAGGGGGACGAACACTGAAGCTTTCTTT
CDR3: CSVERGTNTEAFF

V: TRBV14
D: -
J: TRBJ1-1
size: -
DNA: TGTGCCAGCAGCCAGCCGGGACGGGTTAATGCTGAAGCTTTCTTT
CDR3: CASSQPGRVNAEAFF

V: TRBV30
D: -
J: TRBJ2-7
size: -
DNA: TGTGCCCACGGGGGAGACTCCTACGAGCAGTACTTC
CDR3: CAHGGDSYEQYF